The entry below describes one T cell receptor (beta chain). Its recognized antigen is unknown. Base quality data are lacking; no much larger clone is found one base away. The time point label on this specimen signifies: before neoadjuvant nivolumab. None of the patients had received prior systemic or radiation treatment, and all were newly diagnosed with stage II-IVA oral cavity squamous cell carcinoma. The cohort consisted of patients with HPV-negative, locally advanced oral cavity squamous cell carcinoma. Peripheral blood mononuclear cells were analyzed directly, without maintenance or expansion in culture. The samples were obtained from a longitudinal correlative study of a single-arm phase II trial testing neoadjuvant nivolumab in oral cavity squamous cell carcinoma. Subject-matched pre- and post-treatment PBMCs and tumors from three responders and three non-responders were subjected to genomic DNA-based TCRbeta sequencing. Peripheral blood mononuclear cells were collected before nivolumab treatment and were collected again after treatment, at the time of surgery. Genomic DNA was isolated from PBMCs using the Maxwell RSC DNA from Cells kit.

The CDR3 spans 15 residues, from the cysteine through the phenylalanine. Only the CDR3 portion is preserved as DNA: 45 bases, with reading frame beginning at the first base. Germline trimming: 2 bases from V, 8 bases from J; junction bases outside gene matches: 2. The CDR1 and CDR2 encoded by the germline V gene are MNHEY and SVGAGI. PBMC libraries used mostly approximately 480 ng of input genomic DNA for deep sequencing, with six replicates per sample. Following the manufacturer's instructions, the team built TCRbeta libraries using the immunoSEQ hsTCRbeta kit. The completed libraries were mixed into a single pool at 3 nM, then sequenced with an Illumina NovaSeq 6000 S4 flow cell. The original pipeline was this. Raw data preprocessing and quality control were performed with the immunoSEQ Analyzer. The analysis was restricted to productive rearrangements, with each unique CDR3 amino acid sequence defining a clonotype. Repertoire clonality was estimated as the Gini-Simpson index, computed with the R package tcR. Student's t test was used to compare Gini indices, while Pearson correlation assessed associations with tumor size change. What TCRdb holds here is the immuneACCESS table cut down to in-frame rearrangements. Part of the clones is not present; checked against another copy, under half of the missing clones reflect an unresolved V gene, and the others are unexplained. V, J and clone size are taken as reported in that table, and D and trimming were inferred from the DNA itself. This sample has approximately 17,000 clones in its table, and roughly three fifths of those were observed once. Together, the top ten hold around 2.7% of the sample.

The sample belongs to a study of neoadjuvant anti-PD-1 for oral cavity cancer (dated by TCRdb to the early 2020s). Study-level background: Before undergoing curative-intent surgical resection, most patients got three to four biweekly nivolumab doses at 3 mg/kg. A fourth nivolumab dose was given around day 43 to patients without progression, and definitive surgical resection was performed in those patients on days 50-56. Under RECIST 1.1, patients with complete response, partial response or stable disease were classed as responders, and patients with progression were classed as non-responders. The parent correlative cohort had about eleven patients and a response rate of approximately 30%.

The full study reports these points: Only three patients per response group were included in the TCR analyses, and the authors called for validation in larger cohorts. Higher pretreatment blood TCRbeta clonality and lower post-treatment tumor TCRbeta clonality were correlated with higher pretreatment blood Treg/Th17 ratios. After neoadjuvant nivolumab, non-responders showed significantly higher T cell clonality (Gini index) in PBMCs than responders did.

This TCR derives from a person between 40 and 80 years old with oral cavity squamous cell carcinoma. In this chain, TRBV6-5 is recombined with TRBJ2-1, with 14 bases in between that match TRBD2. Sequencing used PBMCs, obtained before nivolumab (anti-PD-1) treatment. CDR3 protein: CASSYPGLAGDEQFF. The bases are TGTGCCAGCAGTTACCCGGGACTAGCGGGAGATGAGCAGTTCTTC.